The sequence of this T cell receptor (beta chain) was determined in a study of T cell repertoires in cytomegalovirus infection. Across the whole study: The public TCR beta signatures pointed to both CMV infection and matching HLA type.

V gave up 5 bases and J gave up 5 bases; unmatched junction bases: 3. The CDR3 loop spans 14 amino acids. In germline, CDR1 is SGHNT, CDR2 YENEEA. TCRdb processed the reads anew with MiXCR; each CDR3 protein has one entry. The table lists about 530,000 distinct CDR3 sequences, roughly 29% of them singletons. The table lists this clonotype with many counts. What it recognizes is unknown. The study's findings and limits: Summed frequency of shared TCR beta families picked out CMV carriers who also had the relevant HLA. Dominating the ex vivo response were TCR beta clonotypes that were CMV-specific and HLA-C-restricted.

Sample: PBMCs. The sequence was collected from a human donor in good health (CMV status not recorded). Some clones in this sample may be carry-over from other donors' samples. This chain links TRBV11-3 with TRBJ2-1; the match to TRBD2 covers 10 bases. CDR3 DNA sequence: TGTGCCAGCAGCGTCGGACTAGCGGACAATGAGCAGTTCTTC. Translating gives CASSVGLADNEQFF.